This T cell receptor beta chain was profiled in a study of CD8 T cells in ankylosing spondylitis. Study-level results: A motif of under 10 highly homologous TCR beta variants was seen as apparently characteristic of ankylosing spondylitis blood.

J was trimmed by 4 bases and V by 3 bases; bases with no gene match: 3. This CDR3 is 13 amino acids long. The germline CDR1 and CDR2 sequences are SGHRS and YFSETQ. Many counts were recorded for this clonotype. Its antigen remains unknown. TCRdb re-analysed the 5' RACE reads in MiXCR, keeping a single row per CDR3 protein. This sample yields about 69,000 distinct CDR3 sequences, of which roughly 5.3% are seen a single time; roughly 2.3% belongs to the top ten. Material for sequencing was blood, either unsorted or a sorted T cell fraction (not recorded which). The chain is built from TRBV5-1 and TRBJ2-5; 7 bases align to TRBD1. The receptor was derived from a male donor with ankylosing spondylitis or in good health (not recorded which). The CDR3 here is CASSWDSRETQYF. The CDR3 DNA follows: TGCGCCAGCAGCTGGGACAGCCGAGAGACCCAGTACTTC.